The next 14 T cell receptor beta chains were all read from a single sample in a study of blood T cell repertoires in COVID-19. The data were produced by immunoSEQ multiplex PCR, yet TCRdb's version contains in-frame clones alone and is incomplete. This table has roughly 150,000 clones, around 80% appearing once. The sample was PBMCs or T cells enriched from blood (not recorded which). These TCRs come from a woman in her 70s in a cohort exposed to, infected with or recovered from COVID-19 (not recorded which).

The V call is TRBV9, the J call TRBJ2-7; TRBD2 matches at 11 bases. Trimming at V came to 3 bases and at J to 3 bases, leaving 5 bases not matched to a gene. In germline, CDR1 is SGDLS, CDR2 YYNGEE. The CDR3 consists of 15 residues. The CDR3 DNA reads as TGTGCCAGCAGCGCAGGACTAGCGGGTTACTACGAGCAGTACTTC. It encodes CASSAGLAGYYEQYF.

Here the CDR3 DNA reads TGTGCCAGCAGCTTGTCGGCGGGAGGGCCTCCCAGCACAGATACGCAGTATTTT. Translated, it gives CASSLSAGGPPSTDTQYF. The V call is TRBV5-8, the J call TRBJ2-3; 9 positions agree with TRBD2. V was clipped by 1 base and J by 0 bases; unmatched bases: 9. The germline V gene has CDR1 SGHTS and CDR2 YDEGEE. This CDR3 contains 18 residues.

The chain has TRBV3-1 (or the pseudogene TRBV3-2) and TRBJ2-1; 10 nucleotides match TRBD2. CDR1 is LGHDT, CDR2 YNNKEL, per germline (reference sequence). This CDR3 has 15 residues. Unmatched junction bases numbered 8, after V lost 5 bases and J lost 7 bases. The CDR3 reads CASSTLAGGLNEQFF. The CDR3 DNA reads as TGTGCCAGCAGCACTTTAGCGGGAGGTTTGAATGAGCAGTTCTTC.

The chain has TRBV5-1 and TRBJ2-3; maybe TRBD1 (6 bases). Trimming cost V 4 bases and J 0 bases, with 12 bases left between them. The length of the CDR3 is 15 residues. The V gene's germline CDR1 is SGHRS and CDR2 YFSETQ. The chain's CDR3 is CASSAQGPSTDTQYF. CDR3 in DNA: TGCGCCAGCAGCGCACAGGGACCTAGCACAGATACGCAGTATTTT.

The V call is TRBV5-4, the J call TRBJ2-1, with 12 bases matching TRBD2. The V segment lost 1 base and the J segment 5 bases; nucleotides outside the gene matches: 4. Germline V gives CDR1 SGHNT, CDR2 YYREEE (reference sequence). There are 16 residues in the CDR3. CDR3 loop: CASSLPPSGRDNEQFF. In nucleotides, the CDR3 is TGTGCCAGCAGCTTGCCCCCTAGCGGGAGGGACAATGAGCAGTTCTTC.

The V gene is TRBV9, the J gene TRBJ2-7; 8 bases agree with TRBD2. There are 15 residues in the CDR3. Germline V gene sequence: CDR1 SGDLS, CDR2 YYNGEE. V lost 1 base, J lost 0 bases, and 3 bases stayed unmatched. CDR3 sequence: CASSVSGGHSYEQYF. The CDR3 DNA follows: TGTGCCAGCAGCGTAAGCGGGGGACACTCCTACGAGCAGTACTTC.

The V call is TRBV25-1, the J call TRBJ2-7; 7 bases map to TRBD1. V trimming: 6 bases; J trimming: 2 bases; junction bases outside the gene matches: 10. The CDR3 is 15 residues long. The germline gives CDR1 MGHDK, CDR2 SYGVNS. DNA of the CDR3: TGTGCCAGCAGCCCACATGGGACAGTTGCCTACGAGCAGTACTTC. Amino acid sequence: CASSPHGTVAYEQYF.

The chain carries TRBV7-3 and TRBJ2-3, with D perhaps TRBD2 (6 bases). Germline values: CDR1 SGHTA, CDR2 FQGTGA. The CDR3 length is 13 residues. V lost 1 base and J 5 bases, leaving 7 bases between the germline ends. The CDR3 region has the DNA TGTGCCAGCAGCTTAAGCGGGGAAGATACGCAGTATTTT. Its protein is CASSLSGEDTQYF. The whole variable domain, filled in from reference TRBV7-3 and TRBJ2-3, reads GAGVSQTPSNKVTEKGKYVELRCDPISGHTALYWYRQSLGQGPEFLIYFQGTGAADDSGLPNDRFFAVRPEGSVSTLKIQRTERGDSAVYLCASSLSGEDTQYFGPGTRLTVL.

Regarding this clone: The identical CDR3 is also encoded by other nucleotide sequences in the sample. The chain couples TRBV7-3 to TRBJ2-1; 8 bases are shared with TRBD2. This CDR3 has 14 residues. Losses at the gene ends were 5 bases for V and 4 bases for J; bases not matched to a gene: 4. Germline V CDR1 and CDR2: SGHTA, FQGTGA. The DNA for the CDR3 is TGTGCCAGCAGCCTTAGCGGGGCTTACAATGAGCAGTTCTTC. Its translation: CASSLSGAYNEQFF.

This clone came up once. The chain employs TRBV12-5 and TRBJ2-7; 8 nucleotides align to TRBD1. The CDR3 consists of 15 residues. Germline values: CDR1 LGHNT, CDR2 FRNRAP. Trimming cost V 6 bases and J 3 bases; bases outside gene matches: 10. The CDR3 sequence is CASGDGQGLVYEQYF. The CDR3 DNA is TGTGCTAGTGGGGACGGACAGGGACTTGTCTACGAGCAGTACTTC.

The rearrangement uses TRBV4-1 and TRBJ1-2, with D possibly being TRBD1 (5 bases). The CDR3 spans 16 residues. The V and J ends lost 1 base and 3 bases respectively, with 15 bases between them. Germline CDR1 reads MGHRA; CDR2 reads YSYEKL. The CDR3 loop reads CASSQGSGVRDYGYTF. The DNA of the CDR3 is TGCGCCAGCAGCCAAGGCTCCGGTGTCAGGGACTATGGCTACACCTTC.

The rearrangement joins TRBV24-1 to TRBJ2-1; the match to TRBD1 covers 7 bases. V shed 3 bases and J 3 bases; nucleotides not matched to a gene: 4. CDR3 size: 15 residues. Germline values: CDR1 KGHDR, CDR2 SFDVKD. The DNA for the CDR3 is TGTGCCACCAGTGATCCAAGACAGGGCTACAATGAGCAGTTCTTC. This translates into CATSDPRQGYNEQFF.

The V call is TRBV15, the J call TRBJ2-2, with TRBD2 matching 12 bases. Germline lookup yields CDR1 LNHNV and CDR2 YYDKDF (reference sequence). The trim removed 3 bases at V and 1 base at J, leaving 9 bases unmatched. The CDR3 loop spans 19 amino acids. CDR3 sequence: CATSSGGLAGGRNTGELFF. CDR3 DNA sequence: TGTGCCACCAGCAGTGGAGGGCTAGCGGGAGGGCGGAACACCGGGGAGCTGTTTTTT.

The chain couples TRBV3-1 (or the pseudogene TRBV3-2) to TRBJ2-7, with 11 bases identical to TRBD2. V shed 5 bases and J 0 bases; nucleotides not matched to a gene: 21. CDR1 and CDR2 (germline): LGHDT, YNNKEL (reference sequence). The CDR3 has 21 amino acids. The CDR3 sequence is CASSYKVRGTSGKHISYEQYF. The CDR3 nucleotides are TGTGCCAGCAGCTATAAGGTACGCGGGACTAGCGGAAAACATATCTCCTACGAGCAGTACTTC.